The 21 T cell receptor beta chains presented below share a single source sample, sequenced in a study of blood T cell repertoires in COVID-19. Produced via immunoSEQ multiplex PCR; TCRdb's table is partial and in-frame only. The table has roughly 300,000 clones, about 89% seen once; the top ten hold about 8%. Sequences were obtained from peripheral blood. The receptors originated from a woman aged 50 to 60 who had recovered from COVID-19.

This chain uses TRBV4-3 with TRBJ2-1; maybe TRBD1 (5 bases). V was trimmed by 0 bases and J by 5 bases, leaving 17 bases between them. In germline, CDR1 is LGHNA, CDR2 YSLEER. CDR3 size: 17 residues. CDR3 sequence reads: CASSQEGRPGINNEQFF. CDR3 nucleotides: TGCGCCAGCAGCCAAGAAGGTCGTCCAGGGATCAACAATGAGCAGTTCTTC.

The J gene is TRBJ1-5, the V gene TRBV28; 8 bases align to TRBD1. The CDR3 spans 15 residues. V lost 3 bases and J lost 2; bases outside the gene matches: 3. The V gene's germline CDR1 is MDHEN and CDR2 SYDVKM. The CDR3, as DNA: TGTGCCAGCAGTTTCTTCAGGGGGCGCAATCAGCCCCAGCATTTT. This sequence encodes CASSFFRGRNQPQHF.

The genes are TRBV7-2 and TRBJ2-1, with TRBD2 as a possible D gene (6 bases). Trimming left V 1 base short and J 7 bases short, with 17 bases between. Germline V gene data show CDR1 as SGHTA and CDR2 as FQGNSA. This CDR3 contains 16 residues. CDR3 DNA sequence: TGTGCCAGCAGCTTAGAGATAGCGGCGATTGGAAATGAGCAGTTCTTC. Protein sequence: CASSLEIAAIGNEQFF.

The V call is TRBV7-8, the J call TRBJ1-5, with a possible D match to TRBD1 (5 bases). This CDR3 is 16 amino acids long. From germline, CDR1 is SGHVS and CDR2 FQNEAQ. Trimming took off 5 bases at V and 6 bases at J, with 20 bases between the two ends. CDR3 amino acids: CASSLDILQGGQPQHF. The CDR3 DNA is TGTGCCAGCAGCCTGGACATTCTACAAGGCGGTCAGCCCCAGCATTTT.

The chain combines TRBV30 with TRBJ2-7, with a possible D match to TRBD2 (5 bases). Germline V lookup: CDR1 GTSNPN, CDR2 SVGIG (reference sequence). The length of the CDR3 is 15 residues. V was trimmed by 2 bases and J by 0 bases, leaving 14 bases between them. The CDR3 protein is CAWSREIISSYEQYF. The CDR3 DNA sequence: TGTGCCTGGAGTAGGGAGATAATCAGCTCCTACGAGCAGTACTTC.

The V gene is TRBV5-1, the J gene TRBJ2-3; 8 nucleotides align to TRBD2. The CDR3 runs 13 residues. The germline V gene has CDR1 SGHRS and CDR2 YFSETQ. V trimming: 6 bases; J trimming: 5 bases; junction bases outside the gene matches: 5. This chain's CDR3 is CASNPGGEDTQYF. The CDR3 DNA follows: TGCGCCAGCAACCCCGGGGGGGAAGATACGCAGTATTTT.

This clone was detected a few times. Other DNA sequences of this sample code for an identical CDR3. The chain links TRBV5-6 to TRBJ2-7; TRBD2 matches at 7 bases. The CDR3 length is 14 residues. Germline CDR1 and CDR2: SGHDT and YYEEEE. Trimming took 0 bases from V and 0 from J; bases not matched to a gene: 0. For the CDR3, the DNA is TGTGCCAGCAGCTTGGGCGGGAGCTCCTACGAGCAGTACTTC. Amino acids: CASSLGGSSYEQYF.

CDR3 sequence: CASAIQGAGYTF. The CDR3, as DNA: TGTGCTAGTGCCATACAGGGGGCTGGCTACACCTTC. The rearrangement links TRBV12-5 to TRBJ1-2; TRBD1 aligns across 9 bases. There are 12 residues in the CDR3. The V gene end was trimmed by 7 bases and the J gene end by 7 bases; junction bases not matched to a gene: 4. Germline lookup yields CDR1 LGHNT and CDR2 FRNRAP.

The chain links TRBV30 to TRBJ1-2; 7 bases are shared with TRBD1. V lost 4 bases to trimming and J lost 2 bases; unmatched junction nucleotides: 4. The CDR3 has 13 residues. Germline CDR1 GTSNPN, CDR2 SVGIG (reference sequence). The CDR3 here is CAWNQQGNYGYTF. CDR3 in DNA: TGTGCCTGGAACCAACAGGGGAACTATGGCTACACCTTC.

This chain joins TRBV27 and TRBJ2-5; 12 nucleotides line up with TRBD2. Germline V CDR1 and CDR2: MNHEY, SMNVEV (reference sequence). Trimming cost V 5 bases and J 7 bases; bases outside gene matches: 8. The CDR3 runs 15 residues. This CDR3 reads CASSMTSGGSGTQYF. Here the CDR3 DNA reads TGTGCCAGCAGTATGACTAGCGGGGGATCAGGGACCCAGTACTTC.

This sequence joins TRBV6-2 or TRBV6-3 and TRBJ1-2, with D perhaps TRBD1 (5 bases). V lost 5 bases, J lost 8 bases, and 9 bases lay in between. Per germline, CDR1 MNHEY and CDR2 SVGEGT. CDR3 size: 11 residues. The CDR3 is CASSQGHGYTF. In nucleotides, the CDR3 is TGTGCCAGCAGTCAGGGCCACGGCTACACCTTC.

V usage is TRBV3-1 (or the pseudogene TRBV3-2) and J usage is TRBJ2-2; 7 nucleotides line up with TRBD2. CDR1 and CDR2 (germline): LGHDT, YNNKEL (reference sequence). Trimming removed 1 base from V and 8 bases from J; junction bases left unmatched: 13. The CDR3 covers 17 residues. The CDR3 sequence is CASSQAGGRAGAGELFF. CDR3 DNA: TGTGCCAGCAGCCAAGCGGGGGGTCGGGCTGGAGCTGGGGAGCTGTTTTTT.

V and J are TRBV19 and TRBJ1-5, with TRBD1 matching 9 bases. CDR1 is LNHDA and CDR2 is SQIVND in the germline V gene (reference sequence). This CDR3 is built from 14 residues. With V trimmed by 5 bases and J by 9 bases, 8 bases remained unmatched. CDR3 coding DNA: TGTGCCAGTAGTTTAGGGACAGGGTTTCCGCCCCAGCATTTT. Translation: CASSLGTGFPPQHF. Filled out from reference TRBV19 and TRBJ1-5, the complete variable domain reads DGGITQSPKYLFRKEGQNVTLSCEQNLNHDAMYWYRQDPGQGLRLIYYSQIVNDFQKGDIAEGYSVSREKKESFPLTVTSAQKNPTAFYLCASSLGTGFPPQHFGDGTRLSIL.

The V gene is TRBV7-2, the J gene TRBJ1-6; D call uncertain. CDR1 SGHTA and CDR2 FQGNSA come from the germline V gene. The CDR3 consists of 15 residues. Trimming cost V 2 bases and J 7 bases, with 12 bases left between them. CDR3 protein: CASSLPRVQNSPLHF. The CDR3 DNA sequence: TGTGCCAGCAGCTTACCTCGCGTTCAAAATTCACCCCTCCACTTT.

The chain is built from TRBV9 and TRBJ2-3, with a weak D call TRBD2 (6 bases). The V gene's germline CDR1 is SGDLS and CDR2 YYNGEE. V lost 2 bases, J lost 2 bases, and 12 bases lay in between. The CDR3 is 15 residues long. DNA for the CDR3: TGTGCCAGCAGCGTGAACGGGGGACTCACAGATACGCAGTATTTT. Protein product: CASSVNGGLTDTQYF.

DNA for the CDR3: TGTGCCAGCAGTCGGACTGGGGATGCCTACAATGAGCAGTTCTTC. Translating gives CASSRTGDAYNEQFF. The chain carries TRBV7-3 and TRBJ2-1, with a possible D match to TRBD2 (5 bases). Germline CDR1 and CDR2: SGHTA and FQGTGA. The germline V and J ends were trimmed by 6 bases and 2 bases, with 14 bases remaining between them. The CDR3 runs 15 residues.

The genes are TRBV21-1 and TRBJ1-3. TRBV21-1 is classified as a pseudogene. This CDR3 spans 19 amino acids. DNA of the CDR3: TGTGCCAGCAGCAAAGTGATTAGCGGGACACCGGTCTCTGGAAACACCATATATTTT. Translated, it gives CASSKVISGTPVSGNTIYF.

The chain joins TRBV13 to TRBJ1-2; 7 bases line up with TRBD1. V trimming: 3 bases; J trimming: 6 bases; junction bases outside the gene matches: 10. This CDR3 spans 15 amino acids. Germline V gene data show CDR1 as PRHDT and CDR2 as FYEKMQ (reference sequence). CDR3 coding DNA: TGTGCCAGCAGCTTTACCGGGACAGCTAGAAATGGCTACACCTTC. Amino acid sequence: CASSFTGTARNGYTF. The whole variable domain, filled in from reference TRBV13 and TRBJ1-2, reads AAGVIQSPRHLIKEKRETATLKCYPIPRHDTVYWYQQGPGQDPQFLISFYEKMQSDKGSIPDRFSAQQFSDYHSELNMSSLELGDSALYFCASSFTGTARNGYTFGSGTRLTVV.

The chain employs TRBV6-5 and TRBJ2-3; D may be TRBD2 (5 bases). Trimming left V 1 base short and J 1 base short, with 9 bases between. The germline gives CDR1 MNHEY, CDR2 SVGAGI. This CDR3 has 15 amino acids. CDR3 protein: CASSYYGIGTDTQYF. The CDR3 DNA reads as TGTGCCAGCAGTTACTACGGGATTGGCACAGATACGCAGTATTTT.

The chain has TRBV30 and TRBJ1-3, with a tentative D call TRBD1 (5 bases). The germline V gene has CDR1 GTSNPN and CDR2 SVGIG (reference sequence). The ends were cut back, 4 bases at V and 2 bases at J, with 12 bases in the middle. The CDR3 consists of 14 residues. The DNA of the CDR3 is TGTGCCTGGAACAGGTATCCCCCTGGAAACACCATATATTTT. It is translated as CAWNRYPPGNTIYF.

For the CDR3, the DNA is TGCAGCGTTGCTAGACAGCTAAACACTGAAGCTTTCTTT. Translation gives CSVARQLNTEAFF. The V call is TRBV29-1, the J call TRBJ1-1; perhaps TRBD1 as D (5 bases). V was clipped by 4 bases and J by 2 bases, with 11 bases between them. Germline V CDR1 and CDR2: SQVTM, ANQGSEA. CDR3 length equals 13 residues.